The 27 T cell receptor beta chains below were found in one sample sequenced in a study of patients and donors after allogeneic stem cell transplantation. TCRdb re-analysed the RT-PCR reads in MiXCR, keeping a single row per CDR3 protein. The data show 98,000 or so distinct CDR3 sequences, about a third seen once. The sample comprised blood, either unsorted or a sorted T cell fraction (not recorded which). The receptors here all came from a human donor who was either an allogeneic HSCT recipient or a stem cell or donor lymphocyte infusion donor (not recorded which). It is not recorded whose cells these are; they may come from a transplant donor.

This clonotype appeared a few times. This sequence joins TRBV29-1 and TRBJ2-1; 8 bases agree with TRBD2. The CDR3 spans 13 residues. The V gene's germline CDR1 is SQVTM and CDR2 ANQGSEA. After removal of 4 bases from V and 9 bases from J, the junction contained 8 bases not matched to a gene. The CDR3 bases are TGCAGCGTTGGGCCCCCAGCGGGAGTTGAGCAGTTCTTC. This sequence encodes CSVGPPAGVEQFF.

J is TRBJ1-4 and V is TRBV11-2, with D perhaps matching TRBD1 (5 bases). This CDR3 comprises 17 residues. V was cut by 7 bases and J by 2 bases, with 20 bases left in between. CDR1 is SGHAT, CDR2 FQNNGV, per germline. CDR3 DNA: TGTGCCAGCATGAGGGGTGATGGGAGGGCCACTAATGAAAAACTGTTTTTT. Amino acids: CASMRGDGRATNEKLFF.

This sequence joins TRBV6-5 and TRBJ1-5; D gene uncertain. CDR3 size: 14 residues. In germline, CDR1 is MNHEY, CDR2 SVGAGI. Trimming left V 4 bases short and J 1 base short, with 8 bases between. DNA of the CDR3: TGTGCCAGCAGTTCTAGACCGAGCAATCAGCCCCAGCATTTT. It yields the protein CASSSRPSNQPQHF.

The V and J genes are TRBV2 and TRBJ1-2; 7 nucleotides line up with TRBD1. CDR1 SNHLY and CDR2 FYNNEI come from the germline V gene. This CDR3 has 13 amino acids. V gave up 7 bases and J gave up 5 bases; unmatched junction bases: 7. CDR3 sequence: CASNYRGPYGYTF. The CDR3 DNA is TGTGCCAGCAACTACAGGGGCCCGTATGGCTACACCTTC.

Only one count was recorded for this clonotype. As DNA, the CDR3 is TGTGCTAGTGGGACGCGGGGGAGTGAGCAGTTCTTC. This gives the protein CASGTRGSEQFF. This chain joins TRBV12-5 and TRBJ2-1; 7 bases are shared with TRBD2. The germline gives CDR1 LGHNT, CDR2 FRNRAP. With 6 bases clipped from V and 9 bases from J, the junction kept 5 bases outside the gene matches. The CDR3 sequence is 12 residues long.

This clonotype appeared a few times. CDR3 loop: CASSWGLAGVETQYF. The DNA for the CDR3 is TGTGCCAGCAGTTGGGGACTAGCGGGAGTAGAGACCCAGTACTTC. This chain connects TRBV27 to TRBJ2-5, with 14 bases lining up with TRBD2. The CDR3 extends over 15 amino acids. The ends lost 4 bases at V and 4 bases at J; junction bases unmatched: 2. Per the germline V gene, CDR1 is MNHEY and CDR2 is SMNVEV (reference sequence).

The chain links TRBV3-1 to TRBJ2-7; D is possibly TRBD1 (6 bases). The CDR3 covers 13 residues. CDR1 is LGHDT and CDR2 is YNNKEL in the germline V gene (reference sequence). V was clipped by 10 bases and J by 3 bases, with 16 bases between them. CDR3 DNA: TGTGCCACCCAGGGGCAGAGTAGCTACGAGCAGTACTTC. Translation: CATQGQSSYEQYF.

The chain uses TRBV7-2 and TRBJ2-1, with TRBD2 matching 7 bases. This CDR3 contains 17 residues. V lost 7 bases to trimming and J lost 6 bases; unmatched junction nucleotides: 18. The germline CDR1 and CDR2 sequences are SGHTA and FQGNSA. The CDR3 DNA sequence: TGTGCCAGCAACCAATGGGGCGGGAGTGGGTTCGCCAATGAGCAGTTCTTC. It translates to CASNQWGGSGFANEQFF.

This clonotype was seen only a few times. The genes are TRBV4-3 and TRBJ1-2; TRBD1 agrees at 10 bases. The CDR3 sequence is 13 residues long. V lost 8 bases to trimming and J lost 2 bases; unmatched junction nucleotides: 2. Germline V gene sequence: CDR1 LGHNA, CDR2 YSLEER. CDR3: CASSDRGNYGYTF. CDR3 coding DNA: TGCGCCAGCTCGGACAGGGGGAACTATGGCTACACCTTC.

The sample holds a few counts of this clonotype. The chain joins TRBV2 to TRBJ1-2; 8 positions agree with TRBD1. CDR1 is SNHLY and CDR2 is FYNNEI in the germline V gene. The trim removed 0 bases at V and 7 bases at J, leaving 4 bases unmatched. This CDR3 has 14 residues. This CDR3 is CASSEASGGIGYTF. The CDR3 DNA reads TGTGCCAGCAGTGAAGCCTCAGGGGGCATTGGCTACACCTTC.

The chain has TRBV7-9 and TRBJ1-2; possible D gene TRBD1, 5 bases. Germline V gene sequence: CDR1 SEHNR, CDR2 FQNEAQ (reference sequence). The CDR3 totals 13 residues. V lost 3 bases to trimming and J lost 2 bases, with 7 bases between them. The CDR3 region is CASSFPGNYGYTF. The DNA for the CDR3 is TGTGCCAGCAGCTTCCCAGGGAACTATGGCTACACCTTC.

The chain couples TRBV12-3 or TRBV12-4 to TRBJ2-2; D possibly corresponds to TRBD1 (6 bases). CDR3 length: 15 residues. V lost 5 bases and J 0 bases, leaving 10 bases between the germline ends. This chain's CDR3 is CASSPGVPNTGELFF. CDR3 in DNA: TGTGCCAGCAGTCCAGGGGTCCCGAACACCGGGGAGCTGTTTTTT.

The table lists this clonotype with a few counts. V and J are TRBV7-2 and TRBJ1-5, with 7 bases aligning to TRBD1. The CDR3 contains 17 residues. The germline gives CDR1 SGHTA, CDR2 FQGNSA. Trimming at V came to 4 bases and at J to 0 bases, leaving 9 bases not matched to a gene. CDR3 loop: CASSYFNRGNSNQPQHF. CDR3 in DNA: TGTGCCAGCAGCTACTTTAACAGGGGCAATAGCAATCAGCCCCAGCATTTT.

The V gene is TRBV4-1, the J gene TRBJ1-4; 8 positions match TRBD1. The V gene end was trimmed by 1 base and the J gene end by 7 bases; junction bases not matched to a gene: 5. This CDR3 is 15 amino acids long. Germline assignment: CDR1 MGHRA and CDR2 YSYEKL. The CDR3 DNA reads as TGCGCCAGCAGCCAAGCATGGACAGGGCGTGAAAAACTGTTTTTT. Protein: CASSQAWTGREKLFF.

The chain joins TRBV7-2 to TRBJ2-1, with TRBD2 matching 9 bases. The CDR3 is 15 residues long. The V gene's germline CDR1 is SGHTA and CDR2 FQGNSA. V lost 1 base and J lost 6; bases outside the gene matches: 4. The CDR3 region is CASSLGGLAGNEQFF. CDR3 sequence (DNA): TGTGCCAGCAGCTTAGGGGGACTAGCAGGCAATGAGCAGTTCTTC.

This clonotype was detected a few times. This chain connects TRBV29-1 to TRBJ1-2; D is unresolved. Trimming left V 1 base short and J 2 bases short, with 2 bases between. The germline V gene has CDR1 SQVTM and CDR2 ANQGSEA. The CDR3 runs 11 residues. The CDR3 region has the DNA TGCAGCGTTGAAGCCAACTATGGCTACACCTTC. Protein: CSVEANYGYTF.

This clonotype was recorded a few times. The chain joins TRBV21-1 to TRBJ2-6; the D call in the table, TRBD1, was not verified against the DNA. TRBV21-1 is annotated as a pseudogene. The CDR3 is 15 amino acids. This CDR3 reads CASSSGLSGANVLTF. As DNA, the CDR3 is TGTGCCAGCAGCTCGGGGCTCTCTGGGGCCAACGTCCTGACTTTC.

The CDR3: CSARDSGRVNEQFF. The CDR3 DNA reads TGCAGTGCTAGAGATAGCGGGAGAGTCAATGAGCAGTTCTTC. The chain links TRBV20-1 to TRBJ2-1, with TRBD2 matching 9 bases. The CDR3 length is 14 residues. Germline lookup yields CDR1 DFQATT and CDR2 SNEGSKA (reference sequence). J gave up 6 bases and V 0 bases, and 3 bases lay outside the gene matches.

This chain uses TRBV2 with TRBJ1-3, with unresolved D. The CDR3 consists of 15 residues. Germline-derived CDR1 and CDR2 are SNHLY and FYNNEI. Trimming pared 7 bases from V and 0 bases from J, leaving 13 bases between. The CDR3 sequence is CASMPRVLSGNTIYF. CDR3 bases: TGTGCCAGCATGCCACGGGTGCTCTCTGGAAACACCATATATTTT.

This clonotype showed up just a few times. The chain couples TRBV28 to TRBJ2-7, with 13 bases that match TRBD2. The germline V gene encodes CDR1 MDHEN and CDR2 SYDVKM. The CDR3 spans 13 residues. With V trimmed by 9 bases and J by 3 bases, 2 bases remained unmatched. This CDR3 is CASRLAGGYEQYF. CDR3 nucleotides: TGTGCCAGTCGACTAGCGGGAGGCTACGAGCAGTACTTC.

The chain is built from TRBV29-1 and TRBJ2-3; 9 positions agree with TRBD2. V dropped 3 bases and J dropped 0; count of bases not matched to a gene: 1. In germline, CDR1 is SQVTM, CDR2 ANQGSEA. The CDR3 totals 14 residues. CDR3 sequence: CSVDTSGSTDTQYF. The CDR3 DNA reads TGCAGCGTTGATACTAGCGGGAGCACAGATACGCAGTATTTT.

This clonotype was detected only once. The chain links TRBV20-1 to TRBJ1-5; no firm D call. CDR1 and CDR2 (germline): DFQATT, SNEGSKA (reference sequence). The CDR3 extends over 15 amino acids. V was cut by 6 bases and J by 2 bases, with 17 bases left in between. Written as DNA, the CDR3 is TGCAGTGCCATTAGCCCGACAAGAGGCAATCAGCCCCAGCATTTT. Amino acids: CSAISPTRGNQPQHF.

The chain links TRBV20-1 to TRBJ1-5; D uncertain. This CDR3 has 12 amino acids. CDR1 DFQATT and CDR2 SNEGSKA come from the germline V gene (reference sequence). V lost 0 bases, J lost 5 bases, and 5 bases lay in between. The CDR3 DNA reads TGCAGTGCTAGAGATGGTGATCAGCCCCAGCATTTT. This translates into CSARDGDQPQHF.

In its sample, this clonotype was seen once. The chain employs TRBV6-2 or TRBV6-3 and TRBJ2-1; D ambiguous. Looked up from germline, CDR1 is MNHEY and CDR2 is SVGEGT. The CDR3 extends over 12 amino acids. V was trimmed by 6 bases and J by 5 bases, leaving 8 bases between them. This CDR3 reads CASSPSNNEQFF. For the CDR3, the DNA is TGTGCCAGCAGCCCTAGTAACAATGAGCAGTTCTTC.

This chain uses TRBV12-3 or TRBV12-4 with TRBJ2-1, with 9 bases aligning to TRBD2. V lost 5 bases to trimming and J lost 5 bases; unmatched junction nucleotides: 4. This CDR3 region has 14 residues. In DNA, the CDR3 is TGTGCCAGCAGTCAGACTAGCGGAGACAATGAGCAGTTCTTC. It encodes CASSQTSGDNEQFF.

This clonotype was picked up a small number of times. V and J are TRBV12-3 or TRBV12-4 and TRBJ2-5; no reliable D call. This CDR3 has 11 residues. V shed 6 bases and J shed 5 bases, with 7 bases lying between them. CDR3 loop: CASSPGETQYF. The CDR3 DNA is TGTGCCAGCAGCCCCGGTGAGACCCAGTACTTC.

The chain is built from TRBV11-2 and TRBJ2-5, with D perhaps TRBD2 (6 bases). Per the germline V gene, CDR1 is SGHAT and CDR2 is FQNNGV. Trimming removed 2 bases from V and 4 bases from J, with 14 bases in between. CDR3 length: 15 residues. The CDR3 loop reads CASSLSSVLGETQYF. The CDR3 DNA reads TGTGCCAGCAGCTTATCTAGCGTATTAGGAGAGACCCAGTACTTC.